Listed here are 5 T cell receptor beta chains from one sample, sequenced in a study of shared clonotypes between healthy human individuals. Repertoires were generated with immunoSEQ multiplex PCR, while TCRdb's copy carries only in-frame clones and drops some. Of over 2,000,000 clones listed, roughly 93% are singletons. CD8 cells classed as naive were CD45RO-negative and positively selected for CCR7, excluding terminally differentiated effector memory CD45RA+ cells. The material sequenced was naive CD8+ T cells from PBMCs. Source of these receptors: a man between 18 and 35 years old in good health. Some clones in this sample may be carry-over from other donors' samples.

This clone was seen a few times. This chain uses TRBV9 with TRBJ1-5; D unresolved. Germline lookup yields CDR1 SGDLS and CDR2 YYNGEE. Deletions cut 0 bases from V and 7 bases from J, with 8 bases between. The CDR3 spans 13 residues. The CDR3 reads CASSVGFRQPQHF. CDR3 in DNA: TGTGCCAGCAGCGTAGGGTTCCGGCAGCCCCAGCATTTT.

The V gene is TRBV7-9, the J gene TRBJ2-6, with no clear D. Germline V CDR1 and CDR2: SEHNR, FQNEAQ (reference sequence). V gave up 2 bases and J gave up 2 bases, with 10 bases separating them. The CDR3 extends over 16 amino acids. The CDR3 is CASSLSRGAGANVLTF. Written as DNA, the CDR3 is TGTGCCAGCAGCTTATCCCGCGGCGCTGGGGCCAACGTCCTGACTTTC.

The gene calls are TRBV19 and TRBJ2-7; D possibly corresponds to TRBD1 (6 bases). Germline CDR1 LNHDA, CDR2 SQIVND (reference sequence). This CDR3 is built from 15 residues. V lost 5 bases and J 0 bases, leaving 14 bases between the germline ends. The CDR3, as DNA: TGTGCCAGTAGTGAGGGACACCCGAGCTCCTACGAGCAGTACTTC. Translated, it gives CASSEGHPSSYEQYF. Supplemented by reference TRBV19 and TRBJ2-7, the full variable domain reads DGGITQSPKYLFRKEGQNVTLSCEQNLNHDAMYWYRQDPGQGLRLIYYSQIVNDFQKGDIAEGYSVSREKKESFPLTVTSAQKNPTAFYLCASSEGHPSSYEQYFGPGTRLTVT.

CDR3 DNA: TGTGCCTGGAGTCTGGGGGAGAAAAACATTCAGTACTTC. The encoded protein is CAWSLGEKNIQYF. V and J are TRBV30 and TRBJ2-4, with D perhaps being TRBD1 or TRBD2 (5 bases each). V lost 2 bases and J 4 bases, leaving 9 bases between the germline ends. CDR3 length: 13 amino acids. Germline V lookup: CDR1 GTSNPN, CDR2 SVGIG (reference sequence).

The J gene is TRBJ2-3, the V gene TRBV7-9; TRBD1 aligns across 8 bases. The CDR3 runs 15 residues. The V and J ends lost 5 bases and 0 bases, in that order; junction bases with no gene match: 4. CDR1 is SEHNR, CDR2 FQNEAQ, per germline (reference sequence). In nucleotides, the CDR3 is TGTGCCAGCAGCCGGGGACAGGTTAGCACAGATACGCAGTATTTT. It codes for CASSRGQVSTDTQYF.